Below are 10 T cell receptor beta chains sequenced from a single sample in a study of T cells expressing NK-cell markers. Each CDR3 protein gets one entry in TCRdb, which reprocessed the 5' RACE reads and gives no DNA. The ten top clones account for under 1.5%, within a sample of some 440,000 distinct CDR3 sequences. What was sequenced was blood T cells: a sorted CD56 or NKG2C T cell subset, CD4+ or CD8+ T cells, or bulk PBMC T cells (not recorded which). The receptors derive from a woman between 50 and 59 years old in good health.

V gene TRBV7-8 combines with J gene TRBJ1-2. This CDR3 is 21 amino acids long. Germline V gene sequence: CDR1 SGHVS, CDR2 FQNEAQ. The CDR3 loop is CASSSSRGGTPMAPGNYGYTF.

The chain uses TRBV20-1 and TRBJ2-2; the D call of TRBD2 rests on TCRdb alone, since no DNA is present to check it. Looked up from germline, CDR1 is DFQATT and CDR2 is SNEGSKA (reference sequence). This CDR3 contains 16 residues. This CDR3 reads CSAEISGRAGAGELFF.

The chain is built from TRBV7-8 and TRBJ2-3; TCRdb's D call of TRBD1 is untestable without DNA. There are 15 residues in the CDR3. Per germline, CDR1 SGHVS and CDR2 FQNEAQ. The CDR3 sequence is CASSETGGEADTQYF.

The rearrangement joins TRBV6-1 to TRBJ2-3. CDR1 and CDR2 from the germline V gene are MNHNS and SASEGT. CDR3 length equals 15 residues. CDR3 region: CASSDADNPTDTQYF.

J is TRBJ2-2 and V is TRBV4-1; checking the TCRdb D call of TRBD2 is not possible without DNA. The CDR3 totals 16 residues. Germline CDR1 MGHRA, CDR2 YSYEKL. The CDR3 protein is CASSRGLAGPFGELFF.

The genes are TRBV7-2 and TRBJ2-5; TCRdb selects TRBD1, and the lack of DNA leaves this call unchecked. The CDR3 totals 13 residues. Germline CDR1 and CDR2: SGHTA and FQGNSA. The CDR3 sequence is CASSLWGGETQYF.

The gene calls are TRBV29-1 and TRBJ2-1; TCRdb returns TRBD2, unconfirmable since there is no DNA. The CDR3 has 13 amino acids. Germline loops: CDR1 SQVTM, CDR2 ANQGSEA. The CDR3 region is CSVESSSKTWQFF.

The CDR3 sequence is CASSKERWGPLDYNEQFF. This rearrangement joins TRBV21-1 to TRBJ2-1; the TRBD1 assignment by TCRdb is unverifiable without DNA. TRBV21-1 is deemed a pseudogene. The CDR3 runs to 18 residues.

V is TRBV7-9 and J is TRBJ2-7; without DNA, the TCRdb call of TRBD2 cannot be checked. Germline CDR1 is SEHNR and CDR2 is FQNEAQ (reference sequence). The CDR3 length is 16 residues. CDR3 region: CASSSVALVGSYEQYF.

The rearrangement links TRBV12-3 or TRBV12-4 to TRBJ1-2; TCRdb picks TRBD1, but there is no DNA to check that call. The CDR3 has 13 amino acids. CDR3 residues: CASSPRDRRGYTF.